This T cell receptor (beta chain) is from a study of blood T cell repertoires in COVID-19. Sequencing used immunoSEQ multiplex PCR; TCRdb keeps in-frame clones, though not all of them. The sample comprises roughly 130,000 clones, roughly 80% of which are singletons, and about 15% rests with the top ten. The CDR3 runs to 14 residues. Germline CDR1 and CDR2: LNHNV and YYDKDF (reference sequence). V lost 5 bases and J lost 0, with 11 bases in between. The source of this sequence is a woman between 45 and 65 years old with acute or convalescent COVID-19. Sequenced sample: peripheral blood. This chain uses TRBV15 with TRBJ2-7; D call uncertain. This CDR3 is CATSPRLNSYEQYF. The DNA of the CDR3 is TGTGCCACCAGCCCCAGGCTAAACTCCTACGAGCAGTACTTC.